This entry concerns a single TCR beta chain. This clone has just a few counts. The antigen this receptor binds is unknown. Base qualities were left out, and no much larger clone turns up one base away. Its CDR3 holds 13 amino acids, cysteine through phenylalanine. Of all the DNA, just the CDR3 is kept, 39 bases in frame from base 1. CDR1 SGHRS and CDR2 YFSETQ are derived from the germline V gene. V drops 0 bases and J drops 3 bases, leaving 4 bases in between. This record comes from a study of T cell changes during pregnancy in multiple sclerosis (dated 2019 in TCRdb). Study-level background: The study examined how the T cell repertoire changed over the course of pregnancy in women with multiple sclerosis.

Receptors were amplified or captured by the immunoSEQ multiplex PCR assay. Not all clones reach the TCRdb copy of this immuneACCESS table, which keeps in-frame sequences only. Checked studies attribute under half of the gap to unresolved V genes and leave the rest unexplained. The sample table shows 35,000 to 45,000 clones, and about 90% are seen once. 0.56% of the sample belongs to the ten largest clones. The clonotype comes from a female donor with multiple sclerosis, enrolled in a pregnancy study. This specimen was CD4+ T cells from peripheral blood mononuclear cells, taken before pregnancy. The sequence is built from TRBV5-1 and TRBJ2-1; the D gene cannot be resolved reliably. CDR3 sequence: CASSLGHYNEQFF. The nucleotide sequence reads TGCGCCAGCAGCTTGGGACACTACAATGAGCAGTTCTTC.